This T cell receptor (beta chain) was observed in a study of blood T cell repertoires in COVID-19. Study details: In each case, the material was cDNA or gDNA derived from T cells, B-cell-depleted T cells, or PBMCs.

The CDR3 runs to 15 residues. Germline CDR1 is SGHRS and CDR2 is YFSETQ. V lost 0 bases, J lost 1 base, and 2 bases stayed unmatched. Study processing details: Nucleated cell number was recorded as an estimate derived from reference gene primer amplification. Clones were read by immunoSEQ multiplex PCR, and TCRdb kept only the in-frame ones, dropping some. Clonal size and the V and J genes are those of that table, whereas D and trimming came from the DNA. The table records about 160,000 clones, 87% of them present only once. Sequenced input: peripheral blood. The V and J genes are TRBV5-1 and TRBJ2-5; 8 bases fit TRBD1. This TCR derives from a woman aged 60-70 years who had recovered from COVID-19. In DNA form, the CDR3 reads TGCGCCAGCAGCTTGGTCACAGGGGGCCAAGAGACCCAGTACTTC. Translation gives CASSLVTGGQETQYF.